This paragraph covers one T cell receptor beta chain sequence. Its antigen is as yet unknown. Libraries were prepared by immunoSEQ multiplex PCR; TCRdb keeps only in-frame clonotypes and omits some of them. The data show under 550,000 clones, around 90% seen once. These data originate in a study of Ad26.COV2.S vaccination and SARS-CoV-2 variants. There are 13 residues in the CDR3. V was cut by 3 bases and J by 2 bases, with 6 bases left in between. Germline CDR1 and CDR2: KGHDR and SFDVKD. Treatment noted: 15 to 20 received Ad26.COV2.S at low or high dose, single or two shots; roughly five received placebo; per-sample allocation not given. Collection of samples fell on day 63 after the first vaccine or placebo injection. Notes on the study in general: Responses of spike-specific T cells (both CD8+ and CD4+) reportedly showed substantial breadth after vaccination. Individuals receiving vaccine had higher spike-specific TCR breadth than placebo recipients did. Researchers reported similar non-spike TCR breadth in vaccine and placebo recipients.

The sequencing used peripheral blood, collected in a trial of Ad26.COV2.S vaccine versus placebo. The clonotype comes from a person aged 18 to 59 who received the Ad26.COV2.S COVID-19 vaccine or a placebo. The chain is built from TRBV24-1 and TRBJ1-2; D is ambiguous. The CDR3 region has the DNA TGTGCCACCAGTGATGGAAAAAACTATGGCTACACCTTC. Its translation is CATSDGKNYGYTF.